Shown below are 3 T cell receptor beta chains from a single sample sequenced in a study of blood T cell repertoires in COVID-19. The repertoire was sequenced with immunoSEQ multiplex PCR; TCRdb's copy has only in-frame clones and lacks some. The sample has some 180,000 clones, around nine tenths seen once. The source material was peripheral blood. These receptors originate from a man aged 55 to 69 with active or convalescent COVID-19.

The chain has TRBV27 and TRBJ1-2; D remains unclear. Germline CDR1 is MNHEY and CDR2 is SMNVEV (reference sequence). Between the trimmed V and J ends, which lost 4 bases and 6 bases, there was a span of 18 bases. CDR3 length: 15 residues. CDR3 DNA: TGTGCCAGCAGTTCCGGAGGAGGCCGACTAGATGGCTACACCTTC. This sequence encodes CASSSGGGRLDGYTF.

This chain connects TRBV6-5 to TRBJ2-7, with D possibly matching TRBD1 (6 bases). Trimming pared 9 bases from V and 1 base from J, leaving 10 bases between. The V gene's germline CDR1 is MNHEY and CDR2 SVGAGI. CDR3 length: 12 residues. The CDR3 loop reads CASVGGSYEQYF. In nucleotides, the CDR3 is TGTGCCAGTGTAGGGGGTTCCTACGAGCAGTACTTC.

The chain joins TRBV11-2 to TRBJ2-5; 7 positions match TRBD2. Germline V lookup: CDR1 SGHAT, CDR2 FQNNGV. CDR3 length equals 12 residues. Unmatched junction bases numbered 3, after V lost 0 bases and J lost 11 bases. The CDR3 region has the DNA TGTGCCAGCAGCTTAGATGAGCGGGGTCAGTACTTC. Amino acid sequence: CASSLDERGQYF.